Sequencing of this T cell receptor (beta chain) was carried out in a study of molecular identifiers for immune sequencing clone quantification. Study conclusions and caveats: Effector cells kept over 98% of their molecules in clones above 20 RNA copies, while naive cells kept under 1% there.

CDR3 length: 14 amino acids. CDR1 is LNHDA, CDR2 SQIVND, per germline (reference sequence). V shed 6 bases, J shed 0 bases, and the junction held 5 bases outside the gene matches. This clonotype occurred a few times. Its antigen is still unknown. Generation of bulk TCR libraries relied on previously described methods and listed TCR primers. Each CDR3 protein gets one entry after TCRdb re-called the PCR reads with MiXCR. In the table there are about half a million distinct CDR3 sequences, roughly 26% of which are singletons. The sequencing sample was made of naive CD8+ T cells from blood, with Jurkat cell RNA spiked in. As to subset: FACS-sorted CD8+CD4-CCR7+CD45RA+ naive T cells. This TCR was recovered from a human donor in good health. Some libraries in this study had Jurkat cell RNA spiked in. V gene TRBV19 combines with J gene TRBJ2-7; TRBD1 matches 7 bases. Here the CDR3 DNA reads TGTGCCAGTAGCCCGGGACAGCACTCCTACGAGCAGTACTTC. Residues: CASSPGQHSYEQYF.